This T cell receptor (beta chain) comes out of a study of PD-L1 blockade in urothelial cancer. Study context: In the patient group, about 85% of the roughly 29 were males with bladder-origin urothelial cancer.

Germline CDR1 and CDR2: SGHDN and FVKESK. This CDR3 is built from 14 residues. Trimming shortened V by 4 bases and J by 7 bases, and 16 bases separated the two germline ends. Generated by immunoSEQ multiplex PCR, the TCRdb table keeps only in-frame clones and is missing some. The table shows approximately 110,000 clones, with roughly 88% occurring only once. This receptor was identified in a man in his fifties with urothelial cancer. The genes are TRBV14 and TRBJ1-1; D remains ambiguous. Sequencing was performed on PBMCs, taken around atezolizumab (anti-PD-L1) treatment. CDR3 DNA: TGTGCCAGCAGCCCATCGAGAGGGTGGGGTGAAGCTTTCTTT. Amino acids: CASSPSRGWGEAFF.